The following is a T cell receptor (beta chain) sequence with its context. This receptor's antigen is unknown. No qualities accompany the bases; no much larger clone lies one base away. The CDR3 has 13 amino acids, counting the end cysteine and phenylalanine. Only the CDR3 part of the read is kept: 39 bases, read in frame from the first base. The junction carries 4 bases between V and J, which are trimmed by 0 bases and 2 bases respectively. CDR1 and CDR2 are drawn from the germline V gene: SGHRS, YFSETQ. The library relied on the immunoSEQ multiplex PCR assay. TCRdb limited this immuneACCESS table to in-frame rearrangements with V and J called. A share of clones is missing; checked studies link under half to unresolved V genes, and the rest is unexplained. The sample table contains about 65,000 clones; only one count was recorded for about nine tenths of them. The ten largest clonotypes hold 0.95% to 1.5% of the sample.

The data stem from a study of control samples from healthy donors and cancer patients (dated by TCRdb to between 2020 and 2021). The receptor's source is a woman in her 50s with colorectal cancer. The chain employs TRBV5-1 and TRBJ2-3; no D gene is confidently identified. Specimen: PBMCs. The nucleotides read TGCGCCAGCAGCTTGGGTTTCACAGATACGCAGTATTTT. Its protein reads: CASSLGFTDTQYF. Extended through the reference TRBV5-1 and TRBJ2-3 proteins, this CDR3 yields the full variable domain: KAGVTQTPRYLIKTRGQQVTLSCSPISGHRSVSWYQQTPGQGLQFLFEYFSETQRNKGNFPGRFSGRQFSNSRSEMNVSTLELGDSALYLCASSLGFTDTQYFGPGTRLTVL.